This T cell receptor beta chain was found in a study of T cells in Graves' hyperthyroidism and ophthalmopathy. Amplification yielded TCR beta CDR3 regions, with RNA transcripts as the source. The primer set for the first-round RT-PCR of the TCR CDR3 was HTBI. A single record per CDR3 protein comes from TCRdb applying MiXCR to the multiplex PCR reads. The table lists some 180,000 distinct CDR3 sequences, about a sixth of them singletons. The germline CDR1 and CDR2 sequences are SQVTM and ANQGSEA. The CDR3 runs 12 residues. V dropped 7 bases and J dropped 7 bases, with 14 bases sitting between them. This rearrangement joins TRBV29-1 to TRBJ1-5; possibly TRBD1 for D (5 bases). The TCR sequence derives from a woman in her fifties or sixties with Graves' hyperthyroidism. Sequenced sample: blood. CDR3 amino acids: CSAAGVGQPQHF. DNA for the CDR3: TGCAGCGCCGCGGGGGTTGGCCAGCCCCAGCATTTT.